A single sample is the source of the 29 T cell receptor beta chains below, sequenced in a study of shared clonotypes between healthy human individuals. Sequenced by immunoSEQ multiplex PCR; TCRdb stores in-frame clones only, minus some. The table has hundreds of thousands of clones, about 96% seen once; the top ten hold approximately 0.06%. Sequenced input: naive CD4+ T cells sorted from blood. The subset: CD45RA+ positively selected. The source of these receptors is a young woman in good health.

To note about this clone: Relative to the germline gene, one junction end is altered; a read error may explain this. CDR3 sequence (DNA): TGTGCCACCAGTAGGGGGGACATAGGATCGGAGACCCAGTACTTC. Its protein product is CATSRGDIGSETQYF. The rearrangement uses TRBV28 and TRBJ2-5, with D possibly called TRBD1 or TRBD2 (6 bases each). Germline CDR1 and CDR2: MDHEN and SYDVKM. The CDR3 extends over 15 amino acids. Combining the CDR3 with reference TRBV28 and TRBJ2-5 gives the whole variable domain DVKVTQSSRYLVKRTGEKVFLECVQDMDHENMFWYRQDPGLGLRLIYFSYDVKMKEKGDIPEGYSVSREKKERFSLILESASTNQTSMYLCATSRGDIGSETQYFGPGTRLLVL.

This clone appeared once. The chain employs TRBV9 and TRBJ2-6, with D uncertain. Between the trimmed V and J ends, which lost 0 bases and 1 base, there was a span of 5 bases. Germline V gene data show CDR1 as SGDLS and CDR2 as YYNGEE. This CDR3 is built from 15 residues. CDR3 in amino acids: CASSVGLSGANVLTF. CDR3 bases: TGTGCCAGCAGCGTAGGCCTGTCTGGGGCCAACGTCCTGACTTTC.

The V call is TRBV5-6, the J call TRBJ2-2, with 9 bases that match TRBD1. This CDR3 has 17 residues. Germline lookup yields CDR1 SGHDT and CDR2 YYEEEE. Trimming removed 4 bases from V and 7 bases from J; junction bases left unmatched: 14. The CDR3: CASSLFGQGHGFGELFF. In DNA form, the CDR3 reads TGTGCCAGCAGCCTGTTCGGACAGGGGCACGGTTTCGGGGAGCTGTTTTTT.

The chain is built from TRBV4-1 and TRBJ2-1; D not resolved. CDR3 length: 13 residues. Trimming shortened V by 2 bases and J by 9 bases, and 11 bases separated the two germline ends. Germline V gene lookup returns CDR1 MGHRA and CDR2 YSYEKL. This chain's CDR3 is CASSQLGQREQFF. The CDR3 DNA follows: TGCGCCAGCAGCCAACTGGGCCAGCGTGAGCAGTTCTTC.

V is TRBV18 and J is TRBJ2-2, with 12 positions matching TRBD2. The CDR3 extends over 15 amino acids. Germline values: CDR1 KGHSH, CDR2 LQKENI. Trimming took 4 bases from V and 7 from J; bases not matched to a gene: 4. Here the CDR3 DNA reads TGTGCCAGCTCACGACTAGCGGGAGAGAGCGGGGAGCTGTTTTTT. Translating it yields CASSRLAGESGELFF.

The chain uses TRBV4-1 and TRBJ1-5; TRBD1 matches 7 bases. The junction had 8 bases not matched to a gene; V was cut back by 0 bases and J by 0 bases. Germline values: CDR1 MGHRA, CDR2 YSYEKL. The CDR3 contains 18 residues. The DNA for the CDR3 is TGCGCCAGCAGCCAAGATTCAGGGGGGGTTGATAGCAATCAGCCCCAGCATTTT. This codes for CASSQDSGGVDSNQPQHF.

The genes are TRBV18 and TRBJ1-4; D is ambiguous. The CDR3 consists of 16 residues. V was shortened by 0 bases and J by 8 bases, with 16 bases between the two germline ends. Germline assignment: CDR1 KGHSH and CDR2 LQKENI. The CDR3 protein is CASSPPTASSGEKLFF. DNA of the CDR3: TGTGCCAGCTCACCACCTACCGCCTCGAGCGGGGAAAAACTGTTTTTT.

The genes are TRBV28 and TRBJ2-7; 8 bases are a match to TRBD1. CDR3 size: 16 residues. The V and J ends lost 5 bases and 0 bases, in that order; junction bases with no gene match: 9. Germline V gene sequence: CDR1 MDHEN, CDR2 SYDVKM. CDR3 sequence (DNA): TGTGCCAGCAGTCGCTCTACAGGGGGGTCCTCCTACGAGCAGTACTTC. It specifies CASSRSTGGSSYEQYF.

CDR3 region: CASRPSPGRLNQPQHF. In DNA form, the CDR3 reads TGTGCCAGCAGACCATCCCCGGGACGGTTAAATCAGCCCCAGCATTTT. V and J are TRBV28 and TRBJ1-5, with D possibly matching TRBD1 (5 bases). Germline-derived CDR1 and CDR2 are MDHEN and SYDVKM. The V end was cut by 6 bases, the J end by 4 bases, with 19 bases between. The CDR3 is made up of 16 amino acids.

The V and J genes are TRBV18 and TRBJ1-1; D remains ambiguous. V was trimmed by 3 bases and J by 3 bases, leaving 14 bases between them. This CDR3 spans 15 amino acids. CDR1 and CDR2 from the germline V gene are KGHSH and LQKENI. The CDR3 is CASSPFVEGDTEAFF. The DNA of the CDR3 is TGTGCCAGCTCACCCTTCGTGGAGGGCGACACTGAAGCTTTCTTT.

The chain recombines TRBV11-3 with TRBJ2-4, with D maybe TRBD2 (5 bases). This CDR3 region has 16 residues. Germline V CDR1 and CDR2: SGHNT, YENEEA. V was pared by 5 bases and J by 3 bases, with 17 bases between. The CDR3 loop is CASSPRVPFLKNIQYF. The CDR3 coding sequence is TGTGCCAGCAGCCCGAGGGTGCCTTTCCTCAAAAACATTCAGTACTTC.

This chain links TRBV29-1 with TRBJ1-1, with D hard to call. Germline V gives CDR1 SQVTM, CDR2 ANQGSEA. V was shortened by 4 bases and J by 1 base, with 16 bases between the two germline ends. The CDR3 sequence is 15 residues long. Here the CDR3 reads CSVGGTGGANTEAFF. The CDR3 DNA is TGCAGCGTTGGAGGTACGGGCGGAGCGAACACTGAAGCTTTCTTT.

This chain joins TRBV2 and TRBJ1-2, with 7 bases that match TRBD1. The germline V gene encodes CDR1 SNHLY and CDR2 FYNNEI. Trimming removed 6 bases from V and 8 bases from J; junction bases left unmatched: 9. This CDR3 comprises 13 residues. The CDR3: CASREQTGNGYTF. The CDR3 DNA sequence: TGTGCCAGCAGAGAACAGACAGGGAACGGCTACACCTTC.

The genes are TRBV7-7 and TRBJ2-6; D is unclear. Germline V gene sequence: CDR1 SSHAT, CDR2 FNYEAQ (reference sequence). This CDR3 region has 15 residues. V lost 2 bases and J 0 bases, leaving 5 bases between the germline ends. The CDR3 loop reads CASSLSTSGANVLTF. The DNA of the CDR3 is TGTGCCAGCAGCTTATCTACCTCTGGGGCCAACGTCCTGACTTTC.

The chain combines TRBV5-1 with TRBJ2-7; D is uncertain. Germline lookup yields CDR1 SGHRS and CDR2 YFSETQ. The CDR3 length is 12 residues. Trimming removed 1 base from V and 4 bases from J, with 6 bases in between. CDR3 residues: CASSLFEYEQYF. CDR3 in DNA: TGCGCCAGCAGCTTGTTCGAGTACGAGCAGTACTTC.

As DNA, the CDR3 is TGTGCCAGCAGCCAATCGGGGGAGTTGACCCAGTACTTC. Translating gives CASSQSGELTQYF. The V call is TRBV14, the J call TRBJ2-5, with TRBD2 as a possible D gene (6 bases). In germline, CDR1 is SGHDN, CDR2 FVKESK. The CDR3 covers 13 residues. V shed 2 bases and J shed 7 bases, with 11 bases lying between them.

A note on this clone: Other DNA sequences from this sample encode an identical CDR3 as well. The chain recombines TRBV18 with TRBJ2-7; 7 bases map to TRBD1. Trimming at V came to 3 bases and at J to 3 bases, leaving 5 bases not matched to a gene. CDR3 length: 14 amino acids. CDR1 is KGHSH and CDR2 is LQKENI in the germline V gene. As DNA, the CDR3 is TGTGCCAGCTCACCGAACCGGGACAGCTACGAGCAGTACTTC. Its translation: CASSPNRDSYEQYF. The whole variable domain, filled in from reference TRBV18 and TRBJ2-7, reads NAGVMQNPRHLVRRRGQEARLRCSPMKGHSHVYWYRQLPEEGLKFMVYLQKENIIDESGMPKERFSAEFPKEGPSILRIQQVVRGDSAAYFCASSPNRDSYEQYFGPGTRLTVT.

The rearrangement joins TRBV5-1 to TRBJ2-3, with no clear D. This CDR3 comprises 12 residues. The germline V and J ends were trimmed by 3 bases and 2 bases, with 4 bases remaining between them. Germline V gene sequence: CDR1 SGHRS, CDR2 YFSETQ. The CDR3 sequence: CASSYLTDTQYF. In nucleotides, the CDR3 is TGCGCCAGCAGCTACCTCACAGATACGCAGTATTTT.

This rearrangement joins TRBV5-4 to TRBJ2-7; no clear D. Trimming left V 5 bases short and J 3 bases short, with 15 bases between. Per germline, CDR1 SGHNT and CDR2 YYREEE (reference sequence). This CDR3 has 14 residues. In DNA form, the CDR3 reads TGTGCCAGCAGTTACGGTATTTTAAACTACGAGCAGTACTTC. Protein product: CASSYGILNYEQYF.

This sequence joins TRBV7-9 and TRBJ1-1; the D is unclear. CDR3 size: 12 residues. V shed 4 bases and J shed 7 bases, with 10 bases lying between them. CDR1 and CDR2 from the germline V gene are SEHNR and FQNEAQ (reference sequence). The CDR3 nucleotides are TGTGCCAGCAGCTCATCCACTTTTGAAGCTTTCTTT. Protein: CASSSSTFEAFF.

V and J are TRBV5-4 and TRBJ2-1; D gene unclear. The germline CDR1 and CDR2 sequences are SGHNT and YYREEE (reference sequence). The CDR3 spans 16 residues. The V end lost 4 bases, the J end lost 6 bases, and 20 bases lay between the germline ends. CDR3 amino acids: CASSARGRVDLNEQFF. The CDR3, as DNA: TGTGCCAGCAGCGCCCGTGGCCGGGTCGACCTCAATGAGCAGTTCTTC.

V and J are TRBV6-1 and TRBJ1-1; maybe TRBD1 (5 bases). Germline assignment: CDR1 MNHNS and CDR2 SASEGT. This CDR3 is built from 14 residues. V shed 5 bases and J shed 2 bases, with 12 bases lying between them. CDR3 bases: TGTGCCAGCAGTCCACGAGGGACCAACACTGAAGCTTTCTTT. It encodes CASSPRGTNTEAFF.

This clone was detected only once. This rearrangement joins TRBV5-1 to TRBJ1-1; no definite D call. This CDR3 comprises 16 residues. With 2 bases removed from V and 1 base from J, the gap between germline ends came to 15 bases. In germline, CDR1 is SGHRS, CDR2 YFSETQ. CDR3 in amino acids: CASSLTPGEANTEAFF. The CDR3, as DNA: TGCGCCAGCAGCTTAACCCCCGGTGAGGCGAACACTGAAGCTTTCTTT. Full variable domain (remainder filled in from reference TRBV5-1 and TRBJ1-1): KAGVTQTPRYLIKTRGQQVTLSCSPISGHRSVSWYQQTPGQGLQFLFEYFSETQRNKGNFPGRFSGRQFSNSRSEMNVSTLELGDSALYLCASSLTPGEANTEAFFGQGTRLTVV.

This rearrangement joins TRBV27 to TRBJ2-1; D may be TRBD2 (5 bases). The V end lost 5 bases, the J end lost 9 bases, and 20 bases lay between the germline ends. Germline V gene lookup returns CDR1 MNHEY and CDR2 SMNVEV (reference sequence). The CDR3 has 15 residues. The chain's CDR3 is CASSRGWSLIGEQFF. The CDR3, as DNA: TGTGCCAGCAGTCGGGGATGGAGCCTAATTGGTGAGCAGTTCTTC.

The chain recombines TRBV7-2 with TRBJ2-7, with TRBD2 matching over 9 bases. Trimming cost V 1 base and J 4 bases; bases outside gene matches: 8. Germline loops: CDR1 SGHTA, CDR2 FQGNSA. The CDR3 is 16 amino acids. The DNA for the CDR3 is TGTGCCAGCAGCTTAGGATTGGCGGGAGGGAGGTACGAGCAGTACTTC. Its translation: CASSLGLAGGRYEQYF. The variable domain in full, with the rest retrieved from reference TRBV7-2 and TRBJ2-7, is GAGVSQSPSNKVTEKGKDVELRCDPISGHTALYWYRQSLGQGLEFLIYFQGNSAPDKSGLPSDRFSAERTGGSVSTLTIQRTQQEDSAVYLCASSLGLAGGRYEQYFGPGTRLTVT.

In its sample, this clone was seen once. The chain has TRBV7-2 and TRBJ1-6; the match to TRBD1 covers 7 bases. In germline, CDR1 is SGHTA, CDR2 FQGNSA. The length of the CDR3 is 13 residues. V trimming: 7 bases; J trimming: 10 bases; junction bases outside the gene matches: 7. The CDR3 DNA follows: TGTGCCAGCATCCCAGGGGGGGGCTCACCCCTCCACTTT. Its translation: CASIPGGGSPLHF.

The chain combines TRBV21-1 with TRBJ2-7. TRBV21-1 is flagged as a pseudogene. CDR3 length equals 17 residues. The CDR3 protein is CASSKVQFRWQEFEQYF. The CDR3 nucleotides read TGTGCCAGCAGCAAAGTCCAATTTCGCTGGCAGGAGTTCGAGCAGTACTTC.

The V gene is TRBV19, the J gene TRBJ1-2, with 8 bases aligning to TRBD1. Trimming removed 5 bases from V and 3 bases from J; junction bases left unmatched: 14. CDR3 length equals 17 residues. Germline CDR1 is LNHDA and CDR2 is SQIVND (reference sequence). In DNA form, the CDR3 reads TGTGCCAGTAGTTTGGGTGCCCGGACAGGGAAAGACTATGGCTACACCTTC. Translating gives CASSLGARTGKDYGYTF.

The chain carries TRBV28 and TRBJ2-5; D might be TRBD2 (6 bases). This CDR3 comprises 16 residues. Deletions cut 11 bases from V and 4 bases from J, with 26 bases between. From germline, CDR1 is MDHEN and CDR2 SYDVKM. The CDR3 bases are TGTGCCGGGGGAGGAAAAAGCGCAGGCGAAGGAGAGACCCAGTACTTC. Translated, it gives CAGGGKSAGEGETQYF.